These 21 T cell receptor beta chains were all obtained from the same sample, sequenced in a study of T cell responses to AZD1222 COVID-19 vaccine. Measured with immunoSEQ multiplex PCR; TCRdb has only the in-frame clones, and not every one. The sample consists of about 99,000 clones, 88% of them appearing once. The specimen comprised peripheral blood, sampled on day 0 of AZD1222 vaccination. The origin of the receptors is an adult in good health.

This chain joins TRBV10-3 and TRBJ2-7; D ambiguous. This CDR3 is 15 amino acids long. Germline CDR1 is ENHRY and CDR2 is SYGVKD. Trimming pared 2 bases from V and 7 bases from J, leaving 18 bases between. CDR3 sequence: CAISEEVSYLGEQYF. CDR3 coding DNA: TGTGCCATCAGTGAGGAGGTCTCTTACCTTGGGGAGCAGTACTTC.

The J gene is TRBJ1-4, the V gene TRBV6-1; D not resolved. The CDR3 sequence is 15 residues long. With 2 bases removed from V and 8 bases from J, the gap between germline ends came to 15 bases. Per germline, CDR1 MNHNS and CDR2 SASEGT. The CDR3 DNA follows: TGTGCCAGCAGTGAATTAGGAGGGTTTTCCGAAAAACTGTTTTTT. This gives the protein CASSELGGFSEKLFF.

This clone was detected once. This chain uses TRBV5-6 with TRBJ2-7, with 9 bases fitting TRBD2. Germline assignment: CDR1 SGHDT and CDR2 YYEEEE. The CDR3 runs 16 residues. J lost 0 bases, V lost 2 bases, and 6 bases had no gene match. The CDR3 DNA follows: TGTGCCAGCAGCTTCCGGCTAGCGGGACACTCCTACGAGCAGTACTTC. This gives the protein CASSFRLAGHSYEQYF.

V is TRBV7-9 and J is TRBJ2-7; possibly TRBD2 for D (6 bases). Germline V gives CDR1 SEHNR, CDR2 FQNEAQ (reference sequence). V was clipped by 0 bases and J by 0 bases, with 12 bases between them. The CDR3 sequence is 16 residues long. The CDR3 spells CASSLASGRSSYEQYF. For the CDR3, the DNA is TGTGCCAGCAGCTTAGCATCAGGGAGGAGCTCCTACGAGCAGTACTTC.

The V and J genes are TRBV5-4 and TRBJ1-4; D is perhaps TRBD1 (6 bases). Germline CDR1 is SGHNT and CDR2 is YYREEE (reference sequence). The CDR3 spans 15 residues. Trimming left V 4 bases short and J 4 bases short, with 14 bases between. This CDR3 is CASSRIGGLNEKLFF. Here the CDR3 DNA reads TGTGCCAGCAGCCGAATAGGGGGACTTAATGAAAAACTGTTTTTT.

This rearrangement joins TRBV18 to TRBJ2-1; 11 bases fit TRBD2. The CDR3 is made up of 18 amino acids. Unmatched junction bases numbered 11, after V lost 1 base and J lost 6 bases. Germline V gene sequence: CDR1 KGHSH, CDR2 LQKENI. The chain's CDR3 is CASSPRQGASGRTNEQFF. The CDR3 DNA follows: TGTGCCAGCTCACCACGACAGGGAGCTAGCGGGAGGACCAATGAGCAGTTCTTC.

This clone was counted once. The CDR3 sequence is CSVGWSGQGLHEQYF. As DNA, the CDR3 is TGCAGCGTTGGGTGGTCGGGACAGGGTCTACACGAGCAGTACTTC. The chain joins TRBV29-1 to TRBJ2-7; 9 bases map to TRBD1. The CDR3 consists of 15 residues. The V gene end was trimmed by 4 bases and the J gene end by 5 bases; junction bases not matched to a gene: 12. Germline V CDR1 and CDR2: SQVTM, ANQGSEA.

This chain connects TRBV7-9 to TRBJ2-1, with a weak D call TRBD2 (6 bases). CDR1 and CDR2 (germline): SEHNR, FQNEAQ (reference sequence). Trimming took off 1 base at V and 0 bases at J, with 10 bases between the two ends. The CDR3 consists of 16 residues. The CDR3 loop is CASSLDSGGSYNEQFF. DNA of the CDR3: TGTGCCAGCAGCTTAGACTCCGGGGGCTCCTACAATGAGCAGTTCTTC.

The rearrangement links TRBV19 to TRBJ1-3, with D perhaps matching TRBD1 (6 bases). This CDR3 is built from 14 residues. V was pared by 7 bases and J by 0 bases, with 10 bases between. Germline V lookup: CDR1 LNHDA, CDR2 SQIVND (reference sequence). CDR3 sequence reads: CASTKGDSGNTIYF. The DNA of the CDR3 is TGTGCCAGTACCAAGGGGGACTCTGGAAACACCATATATTTT.

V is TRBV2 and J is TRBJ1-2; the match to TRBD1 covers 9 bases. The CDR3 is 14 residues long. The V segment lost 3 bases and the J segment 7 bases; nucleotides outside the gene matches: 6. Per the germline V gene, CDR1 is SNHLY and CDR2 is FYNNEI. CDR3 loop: CASSDIRQGGGYTF. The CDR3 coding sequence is TGTGCCAGCAGTGATATACGACAGGGGGGTGGCTACACCTTC.

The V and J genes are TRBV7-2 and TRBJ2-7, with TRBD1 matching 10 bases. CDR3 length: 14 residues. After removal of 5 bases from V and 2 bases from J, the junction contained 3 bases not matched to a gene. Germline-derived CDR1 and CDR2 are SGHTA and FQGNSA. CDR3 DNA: TGTGCCAGCAGCGTGACAGGGGGCGCCTACGAGCAGTACTTC. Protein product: CASSVTGGAYEQYF.

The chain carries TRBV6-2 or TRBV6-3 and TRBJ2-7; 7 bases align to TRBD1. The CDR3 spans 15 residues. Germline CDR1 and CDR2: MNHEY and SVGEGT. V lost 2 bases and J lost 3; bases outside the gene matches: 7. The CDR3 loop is CASSYATGPDYEQYF. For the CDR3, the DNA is TGTGCCAGCAGTTACGCGACAGGGCCCGACTACGAGCAGTACTTC.

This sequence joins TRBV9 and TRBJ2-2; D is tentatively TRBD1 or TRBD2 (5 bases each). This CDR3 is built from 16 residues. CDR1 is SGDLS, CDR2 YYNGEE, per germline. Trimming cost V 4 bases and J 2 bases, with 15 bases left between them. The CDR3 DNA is TGTGCCAGCAGCCCCAGGGACCTTCAAAACACCGGGGAGCTGTTTTTT. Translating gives CASSPRDLQNTGELFF. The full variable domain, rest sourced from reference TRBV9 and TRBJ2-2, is DSGVTQTPKHLITATGQRVTLRCSPRSGDLSVYWYQQSLDQGLQFLIQYYNGEERAKGNILERFSAQQFPDLHSELNLSSLELGDSALYFCASSPRDLQNTGELFFGEGSRLTVL.

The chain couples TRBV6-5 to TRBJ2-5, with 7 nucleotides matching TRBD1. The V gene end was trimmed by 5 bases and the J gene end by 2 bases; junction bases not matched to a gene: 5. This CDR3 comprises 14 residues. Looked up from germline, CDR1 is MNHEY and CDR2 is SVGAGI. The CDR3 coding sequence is TGTGCCAGCAGTCGGGACAGAAAGCAAGAGACCCAGTACTTC. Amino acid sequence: CASSRDRKQETQYF.

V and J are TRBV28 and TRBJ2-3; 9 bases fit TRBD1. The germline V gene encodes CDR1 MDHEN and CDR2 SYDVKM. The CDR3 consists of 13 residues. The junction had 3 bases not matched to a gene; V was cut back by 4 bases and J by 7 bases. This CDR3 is CASSSDRGNTQYF. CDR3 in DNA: TGTGCCAGCAGTTCGGACAGGGGAAATACGCAGTATTTT.

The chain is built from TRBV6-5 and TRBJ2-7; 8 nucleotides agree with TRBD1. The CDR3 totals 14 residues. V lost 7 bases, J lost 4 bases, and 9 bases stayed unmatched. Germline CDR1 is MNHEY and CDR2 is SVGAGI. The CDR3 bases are TGTGCCAGCATCCGACAGGGGCCGATTTACGAGCAGTACTTC. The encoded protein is CASIRQGPIYEQYF.

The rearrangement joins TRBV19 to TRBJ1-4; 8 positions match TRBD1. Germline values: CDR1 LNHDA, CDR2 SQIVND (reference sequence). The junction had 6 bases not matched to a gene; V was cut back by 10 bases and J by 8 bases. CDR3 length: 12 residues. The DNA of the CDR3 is TGTGCCACTACAGGGGGGAACGAAAAACTGTTTTTT. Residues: CATTGGNEKLFF.

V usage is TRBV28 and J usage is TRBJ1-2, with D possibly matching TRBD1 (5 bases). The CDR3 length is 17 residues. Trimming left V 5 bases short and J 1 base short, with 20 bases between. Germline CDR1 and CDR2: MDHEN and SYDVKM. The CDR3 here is CASSPGAGRSYNYGYTF. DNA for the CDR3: TGTGCCAGCAGTCCCGGGGCAGGGAGATCCTATAACTATGGCTACACCTTC.

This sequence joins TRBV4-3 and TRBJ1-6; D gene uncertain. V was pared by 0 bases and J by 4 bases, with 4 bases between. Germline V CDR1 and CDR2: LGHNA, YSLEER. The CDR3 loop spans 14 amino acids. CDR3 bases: TGCGCCAGCAGCCAAGATGAGTATAATTCACCCCTCCACTTT. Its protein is CASSQDEYNSPLHF.

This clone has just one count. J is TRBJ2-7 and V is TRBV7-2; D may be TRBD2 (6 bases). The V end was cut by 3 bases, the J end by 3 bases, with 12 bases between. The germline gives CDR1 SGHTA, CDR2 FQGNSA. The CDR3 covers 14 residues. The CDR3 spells CASSFSGASYEQYF. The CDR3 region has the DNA TGTGCCAGCAGCTTTTCGGGAGCTAGCTACGAGCAGTACTTC.

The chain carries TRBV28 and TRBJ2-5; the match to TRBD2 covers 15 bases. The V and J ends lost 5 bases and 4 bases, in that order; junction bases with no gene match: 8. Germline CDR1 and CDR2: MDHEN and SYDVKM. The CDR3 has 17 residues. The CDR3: CASSLPGLAGGGETQYF. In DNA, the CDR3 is TGTGCCAGCAGTCTTCCGGGACTAGCGGGAGGTGGAGAGACCCAGTACTTC.